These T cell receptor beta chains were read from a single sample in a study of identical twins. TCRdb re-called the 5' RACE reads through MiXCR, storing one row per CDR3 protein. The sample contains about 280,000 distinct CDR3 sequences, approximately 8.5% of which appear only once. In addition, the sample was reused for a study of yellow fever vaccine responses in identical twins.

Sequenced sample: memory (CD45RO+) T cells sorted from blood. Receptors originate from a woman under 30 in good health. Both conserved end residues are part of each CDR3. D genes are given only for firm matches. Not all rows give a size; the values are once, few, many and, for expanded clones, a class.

CASSASGIPLGTDTQYF	TGTGCCAGCAGTGCTAGCGGAATACCCCTTGGCACAGATACGCAGTATTTT	TRBD2	TRBV2	TRBJ2-3	many
CASSQDTADTQYF	TGTGCCAGCAGCCAAGATACGGCAGATACGCAGTATTTT	-	TRBV4-2	TRBJ2-3	few
CASSERDSRLAGFLF	TGTGCCAGCAGTGAAAGGGACTCAAGACTAGCGGGTTTTCTCTTC	TRBD2	TRBV6-1	TRBJ2-1	-
CASSLKDRGDFDSPLHF	TGTGCCAGCAGCTTAAAGGACAGGGGGGATTTCGATTCACCCCTCCACTTT	TRBD1	TRBV7-9	TRBJ1-6	-
CASSFSRNDEQFF	TGTGCCAGCAGTTTTTCTCGCAACGATGAGCAGTTCTTC	-	TRBV12-3/TRBV12-4	TRBJ2-1	few
CASSQGAGREQYF	TGTGCCAGCAGCCAAGGGGCGGGGCGCGAGCAGTACTTC	-	TRBV3-1	TRBJ2-7	few
CASRSPGTYNEQFF	TGTGCCAGCCGATCCCCCGGGACCTACAATGAGCAGTTCTTC	-	TRBV7-8	TRBJ2-1	many
CASSLAEGQGETQYF	TGCGCCAGCAGCTTGGCCGAGGGACAGGGAGAGACCCAGTACTTC	TRBD1	TRBV5-1	TRBJ2-5	few
CATSDLPGAGGPTSNEQFF	TGTGCCACCAGTGATTTGCCTGGAGCGGGGGGGCCGACCAGCAATGAGCAGTTCTTC	TRBD2	TRBV24-1	TRBJ2-1	-
CASSVGGGGAVHNEQFF	TGTGCCAGCAGCGTAGGAGGAGGGGGGGCAGTACACAATGAGCAGTTCTTC	-	TRBV9	TRBJ2-1	-
CASRQGLMETQYF	TGTGCCAGTAGACAGGGTCTTATGGAGACCCAGTACTTC	TRBD1	TRBV2	TRBJ2-5	-
CASSGAGNVQETQYF	TGTGCCAGCAGTGGGGCGGGGAATGTTCAAGAGACCCAGTACTTC	-	TRBV3-1	TRBJ2-5	many